The present T cell receptor beta chain was sequenced within a study of cytomegalovirus exposure and HLA in healthy donors. General study findings and limits: Presence/absence analyses assumed roughly uniform sequencing depth across donors, which may not hold. Altogether, 150 or so TCR beta chains were recorded as cytomegalovirus-associated.

The PCR ran on 60 Vbeta and 13 Jbeta primers. Data came from immunoSEQ multiplex PCR; TCRdb stores just in-frame clones and leaves some out. This sample has more than 110,000 clones, with 79% found just once. Note on this clone: The target antigen is unknown.

The CDR3 is 14 residues long. CDR1 and CDR2 (germline): SGHTA, FQGNSA. Trimming stripped 1 base from V and 2 bases from J, with 8 bases between. V gene TRBV7-2 combines with J gene TRBJ1-2, with no clear D. Sequencing was carried out using PBMCs. This clonotype was sampled from a man aged 18-30 years in good health and CMV-seronegative. Written as DNA, the CDR3 is TGTGCCAGCAGCTTAGTTAACAGCAACTATGGCTACACCTTC. Translated: CASSLVNSNYGYTF.